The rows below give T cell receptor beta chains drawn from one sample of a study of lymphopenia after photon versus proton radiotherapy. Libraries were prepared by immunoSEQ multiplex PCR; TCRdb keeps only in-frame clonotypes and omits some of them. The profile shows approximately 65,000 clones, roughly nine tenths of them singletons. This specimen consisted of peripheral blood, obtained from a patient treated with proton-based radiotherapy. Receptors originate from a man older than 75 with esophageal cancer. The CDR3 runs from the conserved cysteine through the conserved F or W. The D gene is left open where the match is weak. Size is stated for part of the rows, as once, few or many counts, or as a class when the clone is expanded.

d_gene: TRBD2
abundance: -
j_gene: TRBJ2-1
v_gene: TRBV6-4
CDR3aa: CASSLTSGKPNEQFF
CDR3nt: TGTGCCAGCAGTCTGACTAGCGGGAAACCTAATGAGCAGTTCTTC

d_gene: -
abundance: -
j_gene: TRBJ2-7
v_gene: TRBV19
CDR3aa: CASSNLAYEQYF
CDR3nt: TGTGCCAGTAGTAACCTAGCCTACGAGCAGTACTTC

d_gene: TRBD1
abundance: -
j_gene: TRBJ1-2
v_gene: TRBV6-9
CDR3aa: CASSYSGQYGYTF
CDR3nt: TGTGCCAGCAGTTATTCGGGACAGTATGGCTACACCTTC

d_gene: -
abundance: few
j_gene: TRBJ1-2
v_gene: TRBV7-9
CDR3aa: CASSLGDRPGASGYTF
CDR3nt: TGTGCCAGCAGCTTGGGGGATCGGCCGGGCGCTTCTGGCTACACCTTC

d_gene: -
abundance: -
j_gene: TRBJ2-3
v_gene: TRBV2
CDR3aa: CASSVTRLGDTQYF
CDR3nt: TGTGCCAGCAGTGTAACCCGTCTGGGAGATACGCAGTATTTT

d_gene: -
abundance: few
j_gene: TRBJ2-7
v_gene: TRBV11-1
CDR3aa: CASSPNAGREQYF
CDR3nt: TGTGCCAGCAGCCCGAACGCAGGTCGCGAGCAGTACTTC

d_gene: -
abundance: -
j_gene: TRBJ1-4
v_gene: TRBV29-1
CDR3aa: CSVAGTINEKLFF
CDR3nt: TGCAGCGTCGCCGGGACAATTAATGAAAAACTGTTTTTT

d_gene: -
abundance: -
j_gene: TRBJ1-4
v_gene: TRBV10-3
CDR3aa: CAIRAGPSGVEKLFF
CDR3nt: TGTGCCATCAGGGCGGGACCGTCGGGTGTGGAAAAACTGTTTTTT

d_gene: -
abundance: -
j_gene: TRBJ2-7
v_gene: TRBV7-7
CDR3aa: CASSSDTRNF
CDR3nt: TGTGCTAGCAGCTCGGACACAAGGAACTTC

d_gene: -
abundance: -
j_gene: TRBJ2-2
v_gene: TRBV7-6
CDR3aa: CASSLEAGREGVGELFF
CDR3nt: TGTGCCAGCAGCTTAGAGGCTGGCCGCGAAGGTGTCGGGGAGCTGTTTTTT

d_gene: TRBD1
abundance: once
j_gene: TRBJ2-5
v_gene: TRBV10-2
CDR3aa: CASSEQGSGTQYF
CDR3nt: TGCGCCAGCAGTGAACAGGGGAGTGGGACCCAGTACTTC

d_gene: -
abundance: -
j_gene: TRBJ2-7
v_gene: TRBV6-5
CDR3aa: CASSPAPSSYEQYF
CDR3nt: TGTGCCAGCAGTCCCGCCCCAAGCTCCTACGAGCAGTACTTC

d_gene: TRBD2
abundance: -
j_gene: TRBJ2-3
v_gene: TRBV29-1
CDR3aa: CSVAGTSGRTDTQYF
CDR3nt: TGCAGCGTAGCCGGGACTAGCGGGAGAACAGATACGCAGTATTTT

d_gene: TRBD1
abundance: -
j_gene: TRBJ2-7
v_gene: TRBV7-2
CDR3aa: CASSAYNRGSYEQYF
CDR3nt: TGTGCCAGCAGCGCATACAACAGGGGATCCTACGAGCAGTACTTC

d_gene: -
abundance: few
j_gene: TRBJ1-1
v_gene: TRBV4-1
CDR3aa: CASSQGEWHANTEAFF
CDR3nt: TGCGCCAGCAGCCAAGGGGAGTGGCACGCGAACACTGAAGCTTTCTTT

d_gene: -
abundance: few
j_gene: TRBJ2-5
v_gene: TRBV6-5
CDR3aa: CASSPNRGGETQYF
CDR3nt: TGTGCCAGCAGCCCAAACAGGGGAGGAGAGACCCAGTACTTC

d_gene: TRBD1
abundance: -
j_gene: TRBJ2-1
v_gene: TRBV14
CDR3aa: CASSQVQGATLYNEQFF
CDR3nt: TGTGCCAGCAGCCAAGTACAGGGGGCGACTTTATACAATGAGCAGTTCTTC

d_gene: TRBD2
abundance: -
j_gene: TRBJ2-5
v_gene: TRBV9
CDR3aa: CASSLTSGQETQYF
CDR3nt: TGTGCCAGCAGCTTGACTAGCGGCCAAGAGACCCAGTACTTC

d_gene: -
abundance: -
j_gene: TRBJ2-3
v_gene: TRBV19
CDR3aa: CASSRWGTSTDTQYF
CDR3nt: TGTGCCAGTAGTCGATGGGGAACTAGCACAGATACGCAGTATTTT

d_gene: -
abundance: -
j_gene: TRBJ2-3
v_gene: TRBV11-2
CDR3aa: CASSLRGSLTDTQYF
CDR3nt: TGTGCCAGCAGCTTAAGAGGGAGCCTCACAGATACGCAGTATTTT

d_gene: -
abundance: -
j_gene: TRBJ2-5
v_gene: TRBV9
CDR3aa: CASSATGTAETQYF
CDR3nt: TGTGCCAGCAGCGCTACCGGGACTGCGGAGACCCAGTACTTC

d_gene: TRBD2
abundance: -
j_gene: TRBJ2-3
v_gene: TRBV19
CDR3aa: CASTRRGLAGDTDTQYF
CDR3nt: TGTGCCAGTACCCGCCGGGGACTAGCGGGAGACACAGATACGCAGTATTTT

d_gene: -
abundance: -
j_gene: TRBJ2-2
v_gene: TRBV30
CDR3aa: CAWSLWTAENTGELFF
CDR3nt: TGTGCCTGGAGTTTGTGGACAGCCGAGAACACCGGGGAGCTGTTTTTT

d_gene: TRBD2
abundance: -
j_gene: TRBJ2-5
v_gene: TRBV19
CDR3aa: CASSSPGGETQYF
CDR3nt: TGTGCCAGTAGTTCCCCGGGGGGAGAGACCCAGTACTTC

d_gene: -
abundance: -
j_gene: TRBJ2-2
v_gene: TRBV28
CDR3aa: CASSLEGYTGELFF
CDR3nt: TGTGCCAGCAGTTTGGAGGGGTACACCGGGGAGCTGTTTTTT

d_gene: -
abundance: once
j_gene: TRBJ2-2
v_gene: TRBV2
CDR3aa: CASSNRGFGPGELFF
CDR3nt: TGTGCCAGCAGTAACCGAGGGTTTGGTCCCGGGGAGCTGTTTTTT

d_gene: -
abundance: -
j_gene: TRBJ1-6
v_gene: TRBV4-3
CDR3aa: CASSQGFSYNSPLHF
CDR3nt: TGCGCCAGCAGCCAAGGGTTCTCCTATAATTCACCCCTCCACTTT

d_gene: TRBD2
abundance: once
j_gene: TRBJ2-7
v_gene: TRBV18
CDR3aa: CASSATSGRTSYEQYF
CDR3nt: TGTGCCAGCTCAGCGACTAGCGGGAGGACCTCCTACGAGCAGTACTTC

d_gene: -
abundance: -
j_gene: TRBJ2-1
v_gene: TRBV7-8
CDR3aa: CASSSTRYNEQFF
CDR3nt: TGTGCCAGCAGCTCGACTCGTTACAATGAGCAGTTCTTC

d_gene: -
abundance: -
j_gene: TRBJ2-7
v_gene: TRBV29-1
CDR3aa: CSVEGNRDGEQYF
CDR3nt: TGCAGCGTTGAAGGTAACAGGGACGGGGAGCAGTACTTC

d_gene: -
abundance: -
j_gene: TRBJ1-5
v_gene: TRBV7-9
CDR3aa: CASSFGRGNQPQHF
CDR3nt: TGTGCCAGCAGCTTTGGACGGGGGAATCAGCCCCAGCATTTT

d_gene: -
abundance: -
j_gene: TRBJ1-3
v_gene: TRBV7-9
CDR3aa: CASSLTSSGNTIYF
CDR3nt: TGTGCCAGCAGCTTAACGAGCTCTGGAAACACCATATATTTT

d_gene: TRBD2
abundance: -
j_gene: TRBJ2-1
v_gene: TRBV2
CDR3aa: CASRPRLAGGSVEQFF
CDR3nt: TGTGCCAGCAGGCCGAGACTAGCGGGAGGGAGCGTTGAGCAGTTCTTC

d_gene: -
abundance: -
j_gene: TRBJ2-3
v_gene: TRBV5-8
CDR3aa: CASSLRSTDTQYF
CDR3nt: TGTGCCAGCAGCTTAAGGAGCACAGATACGCAGTATTTT

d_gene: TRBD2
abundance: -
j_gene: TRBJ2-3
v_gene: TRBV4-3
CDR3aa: CASSQGRTSATQYF
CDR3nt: TGCGCCAGCAGCCAAGGCCGGACTAGCGCAACGCAGTATTTT

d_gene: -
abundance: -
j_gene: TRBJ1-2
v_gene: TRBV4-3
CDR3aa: CASSQEGYRPYGYTF
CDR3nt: TGCGCCAGCAGCCAAGAAGGTTACAGGCCCTATGGCTACACCTTC

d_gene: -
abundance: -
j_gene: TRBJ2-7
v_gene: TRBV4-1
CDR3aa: CASSRNSLGVFYEQYF
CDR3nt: TGCGCCAGCAGCAGAAACTCCCTGGGGGTATTCTACGAGCAGTACTTC

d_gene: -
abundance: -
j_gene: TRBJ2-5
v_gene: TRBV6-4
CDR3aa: CASSAGARKRETQYF
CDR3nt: TGTGCCAGCAGTGCGGGGGCCCGAAAAAGGGAGACCCAGTACTTC

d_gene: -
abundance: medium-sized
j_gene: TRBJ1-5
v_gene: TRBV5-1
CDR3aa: CASSRQGDQPQHF
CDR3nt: TGCGCCAGCAGCAGGCAGGGCGATCAGCCCCAGCATTTT

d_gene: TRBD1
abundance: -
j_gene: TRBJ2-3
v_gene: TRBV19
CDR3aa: CASSMTGVTDTQYF
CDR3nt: TGTGCCAGTAGTATGACAGGGGTCACAGATACGCAGTATTTT

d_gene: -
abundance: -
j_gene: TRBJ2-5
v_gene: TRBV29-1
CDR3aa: CSVRGSGLQETQYF
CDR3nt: TGCAGCGTTCGTGGTAGCGGCCTCCAAGAGACCCAGTACTTC

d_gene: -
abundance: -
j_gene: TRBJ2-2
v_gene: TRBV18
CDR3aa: CASSPLSWSAKNTGELFF
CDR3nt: TGTGCCAGCTCACCACTTTCTTGGTCCGCCAAGAACACCGGGGAGCTGTTTTTT

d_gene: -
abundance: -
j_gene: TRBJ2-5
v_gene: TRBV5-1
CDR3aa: CASSLAGETQYF
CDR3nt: TGCGCCAGCAGCTTGGCCGGGGAGACCCAGTACTTC

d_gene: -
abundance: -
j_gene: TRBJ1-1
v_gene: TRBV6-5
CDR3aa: CASSYSTALNTEAFF
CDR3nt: TGTGCCAGCAGTTACTCGACGGCGCTGAACACTGAAGCTTTCTTT

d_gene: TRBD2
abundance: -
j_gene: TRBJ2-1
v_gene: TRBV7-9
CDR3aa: CASSLARGGQRRTYNEQFF
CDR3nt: TGTGCCAGCAGCTTAGCTCGGGGGGGGCAACGCCGAACCTACAATGAGCAGTTCTTC

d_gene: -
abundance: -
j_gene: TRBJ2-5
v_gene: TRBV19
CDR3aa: CASSIGTSPETQYF
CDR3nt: TGTGCCAGTAGTATAGGGACGTCCCCAGAGACCCAGTACTTC

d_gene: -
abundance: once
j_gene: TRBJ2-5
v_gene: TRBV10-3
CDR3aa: CAISAGAEETQYF
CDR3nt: TGTGCCATCAGTGCAGGAGCGGAAGAGACCCAGTACTTC

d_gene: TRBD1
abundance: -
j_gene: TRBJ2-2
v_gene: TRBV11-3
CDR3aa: CASSPRDRGAGELFF
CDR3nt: TGTGCCAGCAGCCCGAGGGACAGGGGCGCCGGGGAGCTGTTTTTT

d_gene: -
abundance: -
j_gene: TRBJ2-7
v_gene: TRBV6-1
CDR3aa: CASSERTRRGEQYF
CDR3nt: TGTGCCAGCAGTGAAAGGACCCGGCGGGGCGAGCAGTACTTC

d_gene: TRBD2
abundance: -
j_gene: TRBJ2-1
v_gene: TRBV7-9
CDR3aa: CASSRGLAGYNEQFF
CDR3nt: TGTGCCAGCAGCCGGGGACTAGCGGGGTACAATGAGCAGTTCTTC

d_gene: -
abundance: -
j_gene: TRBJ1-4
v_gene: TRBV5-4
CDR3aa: CASSLNGGYEKLFF
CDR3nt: TGTGCCAGCAGCTTGAACGGCGGGTATGAAAAACTGTTTTTT

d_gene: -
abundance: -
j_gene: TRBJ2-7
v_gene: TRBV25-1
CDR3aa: CASSATRGSSYEQYF
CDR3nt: TGTGCCAGCAGTGCAACGCGGGGTTCTTCCTACGAGCAGTACTTC

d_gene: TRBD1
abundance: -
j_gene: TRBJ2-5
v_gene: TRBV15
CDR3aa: CATSRVGGTETQYF
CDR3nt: TGTGCCACCAGCAGAGTAGGGGGCACGGAGACCCAGTACTTC

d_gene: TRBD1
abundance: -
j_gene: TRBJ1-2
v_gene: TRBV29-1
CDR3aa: CSFSRQGTNYGYTF
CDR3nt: TGCAGCTTTTCGAGACAGGGGACTAACTATGGCTACACCTTC

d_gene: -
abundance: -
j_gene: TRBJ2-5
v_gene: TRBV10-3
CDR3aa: CAIGSRGETQYF
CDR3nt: TGTGCCATCGGGTCCCGTGGGGAGACCCAGTACTTC

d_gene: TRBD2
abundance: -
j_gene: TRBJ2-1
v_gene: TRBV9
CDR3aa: CASSVEGGRAFDEQFF
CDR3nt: TGTGCCAGCAGCGTAGAAGGCGGGAGGGCCTTCGATGAGCAGTTCTTC

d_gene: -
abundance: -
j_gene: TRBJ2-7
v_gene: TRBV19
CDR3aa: CASSIDLGVYEQYF
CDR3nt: TGTGCCAGTAGTATAGATTTGGGCGTCTACGAGCAGTACTTC

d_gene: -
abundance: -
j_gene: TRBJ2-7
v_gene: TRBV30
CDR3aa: CAWSVKASYEQYF
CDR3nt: TGTGCCTGGAGTGTAAAGGCCTCCTACGAGCAGTACTTC

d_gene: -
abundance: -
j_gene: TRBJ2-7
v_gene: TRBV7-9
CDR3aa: CAIGRNSYEQYF
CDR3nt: TGTGCCATTGGGCGGAACTCCTACGAGCAGTACTTC

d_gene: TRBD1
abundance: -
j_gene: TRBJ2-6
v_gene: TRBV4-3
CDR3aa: CASSQDARGFGANVLTF
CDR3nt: TGCGCCAGCAGCCAAGATGCCAGGGGGTTTGGGGCCAACGTCCTGACTTTC